A selection of T cell receptor beta chains follows, all from one sample in a study of blood T cell repertoires in COVID-19. TCRdb's copy holds only in-frame clones and misses some; the assay was immunoSEQ multiplex PCR. The sample shows a few hundred thousand clones, around nine tenths of them seen only once. Sequencing was carried out using peripheral blood. These receptor sequences come from a man aged 60 to 69 with acute or convalescent COVID-19. Both conserved end residues are part of each CDR3. A D gene is named only where the DNA matches it firmly. A row's size may be missing; if present it is once, few, many or a size class.

>TRBD2|TRBV10-3|NA|TRBJ2-1|16
CAISEPSGMTYNEQFF
TGTGCCATCAGTGAGCCTAGCGGGATGACCTACAATGAGCAGTTCTTC
>NA|TRBV7-9|once|TRBJ2-5|15
CASSPQGQSRETQYF
TGTGCCAGCAGCCCTCAGGGGCAGTCCAGGGAGACCCAGTACTTC
>TRBD2|TRBV6-5|NA|TRBJ2-5|15
CASTGLAGGPKTQYF
TGTGCCAGTACGGGACTAGCGGGGGGGCCCAAGACCCAGTACTTC
>TRBD1|TRBV5-1|NA|TRBJ2-7|14
CASSLRDSSYEQYF
TGCGCCAGCAGCTTGAGGGACAGCTCCTACGAGCAGTACTTC
>NA|TRBV5-4|few|TRBJ1-6|15
CASSLVPGVDSPLHF
TGTGCCAGCAGCTTGGTCCCGGGGGTGGATTCACCCCTCCACTTT
>NA|TRBV5-6|NA|TRBJ1-2|15
CASSQEFIANYGYTF
TGTGCCAGCAGCCAGGAATTCATAGCTAACTATGGCTACACCTTC
>NA|TRBV19|NA|TRBJ2-2|14
CATRRSAQGGELFF
TGTGCCACTAGGCGGTCTGCGCAGGGCGGGGAGCTGTTTTTT
>NA|TRBV6-5|NA|TRBJ1-6|15
CASSYAVQHNSPLHF
TGTGCCAGCAGTTACGCGGTCCAACATAATTCACCCCTCCACTTT
>TRBD1|TRBV7-3|NA|TRBJ1-1|15
CASSSSGTANTEAFF
TGTGCCAGCAGCTCATCCGGGACAGCGAACACTGAAGCTTTCTTT
>TRBD1|TRBV5-1|NA|TRBJ2-6|19
CASSPRPRDRASGANVLTF
TGCGCCAGCAGCCCTAGACCCCGGGACAGGGCATCTGGGGCCAACGTCCTGACTTTC
>NA|TRBV5-6|NA|TRBJ1-2|12
CASSLADRGYTF
TGTGCCAGCAGCTTGGCGGACAGAGGCTACACCTTC
>TRBD2|TRBV27|NA|TRBJ2-2|22
CASSLFRPGMSSGGPNTGELFF
TGTGCCAGCAGTCTTTTTCGTCCAGGGATGTCTAGCGGGGGGCCGAACACCGGGGAGCTGTTTTTT
>NA|TRBV3-1/TRBV3-2|few|TRBJ1-2|14
CASSQERGNYGYTF
TGTGCCAGCAGCCAAGAGAGAGGGAACTATGGCTACACCTTC
>TRBD1|TRBV9|NA|TRBJ2-3|17
CASSKFPGQGKTDTQYF
TGTGCCAGCAGCAAATTCCCGGGACAGGGAAAAACAGATACGCAGTATTTT
>TRBD1|TRBV13|NA|TRBJ2-1|16
CASSPRGGQGTNEQFF
TGTGCCAGCAGCCCCCGAGGGGGACAGGGGACCAATGAGCAGTTCTTC
>TRBD1|TRBV6-6|NA|TRBJ2-7|12
CASTDRQGEQYF
TGTGCCAGCACCGACCGACAGGGGGAGCAGTACTTC
>NA|TRBV19|NA|TRBJ2-3|15
CASSIRQVGADTQYF
TGTGCCAGTAGTATACGGCAGGTTGGCGCAGATACGCAGTATTTT
>TRBD2|TRBV5-1|NA|TRBJ2-1|14
CASDLAGGPGEQFF
TGCGCCAGCGACCTAGCGGGGGGGCCGGGTGAGCAGTTCTTC
>TRBD1|TRBV19|NA|TRBJ2-2|16
CASSTRGQGGTGELFF
TGTGCCAGTAGTACCCGGGGACAGGGCGGCACCGGGGAGCTGTTTTTT
>NA|TRBV7-6|NA|TRBJ1-5|9
CASSSTQHF
TGTGCCAGCAGTTCTACCCAGCATTTT
>TRBD1|TRBV5-1|NA|TRBJ1-1|13
CARRQGMGTEAFF
TGCGCCAGACGACAGGGGATGGGCACTGAAGCTTTCTTT
>NA|TRBV27|NA|TRBJ1-5|13
CASSPREEQPQHF
TGTGCCAGCAGTCCCAGGGAGGAACAGCCCCAGCATTTT
>TRBD1|TRBV28|NA|TRBJ2-7|13
CASSLGQGRSQYF
TGTGCCAGCAGTTTGGGACAGGGACGATCGCAGTACTTC
>TRBD2|TRBV5-5|NA|TRBJ2-3|14
CASSWDYRTDTQYF
TGTGCCAGCAGCTGGGACTACCGCACAGATACGCAGTATTTT
>NA|TRBV2|NA|TRBJ2-7|15
CASSGARGSSYEQYF
TGTGCCAGCAGTGGGGCAAGGGGGAGCTCCTACGAGCAGTACTTC
>TRBD1|TRBV18|NA|TRBJ2-1|16
CASSPSRDRVYNEQFF
TGTGCCAGCTCACCAAGCCGGGACAGGGTCTACAATGAGCAGTTCTTC
>NA|TRBV5-1|NA|TRBJ2-2|11
CARTDTGELFF
TGCGCCAGAACAGACACCGGGGAGCTGTTTTTT
>TRBD2|TRBV30|NA|TRBJ2-5|15
CAWSVEPGGQETQYF
TGTGCCTGGAGTGTTGAGCCGGGAGGCCAAGAGACCCAGTACTTC
>NA|TRBV6-4|NA|TRBJ1-2|16
CASSDSSQGGPAGYTF
TGTGCCAGCAGTGACTCCTCACAGGGCGGTCCCGCTGGCTACACCTTC
>TRBD1|TRBV19|NA|TRBJ1-5|13
CASSTGVGQPQHF
TGTGCCAGTTCAACAGGGGTGGGGCAGCCCCAGCATTTT
>TRBD1|TRBV18|NA|TRBJ1-1|14
CASSPAGTGSEAFF
TGTGCCAGCTCACCCGCCGGGACAGGGTCTGAAGCTTTCTTT
>TRBD1|TRBV7-8|NA|TRBJ2-7|15
CASRAGTGGSYEQYF
TGTGCCAGCAGGGCGGGGACAGGTGGATCCTACGAGCAGTACTTC